A single sample gave rise to the 9 T cell receptor beta chains below, sequenced in a study of chronic HIV infection and antiretroviral therapy. Using its own MiXCR run on the 5' RACE reads, TCRdb lists one record per CDR3 protein. This table holds about 38,000 distinct CDR3 sequences, 8.2% found once. Material: peripheral blood. The receptors come from an adult who had HIV and had not received antiretroviral therapy, or was an uninfected healthy control (not recorded which).

This clonotype has more than one count but fewer than ten. This chain joins TRBV20-1 and TRBJ2-3, with D perhaps matching TRBD2 (6 bases). In germline, CDR1 is DFQATT, CDR2 SNEGSKA (reference sequence). The CDR3 is 13 residues long. CDR3 residues: CAGLELVTDTQYF. CDR3 sequence (DNA): TGCGCGGGACTCGAACTCGTCACAGATACGCAGTATTTT.

Concerning this clonotype: A much larger clone sits a single nucleotide away, making a read error possible. The V gene is TRBV6-1, the J gene TRBJ2-7; 12 positions agree with TRBD2. Germline V gives CDR1 MNHNS, CDR2 SASEGT. The CDR3 runs to 15 residues. The CDR3 spells CASSPTSGSINERYF. The CDR3 coding sequence is TGTGCCAGCAGTCCGACTAGCGGGAGTATAAACGAGCGGTACTTC.

This clonotype was picked up many times. The rearrangement uses TRBV27 and TRBJ2-1, with D maybe TRBD2 (5 bases). The V gene lost 3 bases and the J gene lost 1 base, with 10 bases spanning the gap. The CDR3 is made up of 15 amino acids. Germline V lookup: CDR1 MNHEY, CDR2 SMNVEV (reference sequence). Here the CDR3 reads CASSFVASSYNEQFF. CDR3 nucleotide sequence: TGTGCCAGCAGTTTTGTAGCGTCTTCCTACAATGAGCAGTTCTTC.

The V gene is TRBV29-1, the J gene TRBJ2-5; D gene unclear. This CDR3 has 12 amino acids. Trimming took off 2 bases at V and 4 bases at J, with 8 bases between the two ends. The germline CDR1 and CDR2 sequences are SQVTM and ANQGSEA. The CDR3 sequence: CSVEIRPETQYF. The DNA for the CDR3 is TGCAGCGTTGAAATTAGACCAGAGACCCAGTACTTC.

This clonotype was recorded a few times. The chain joins TRBV2 to TRBJ1-1; 9 nucleotides match TRBD1. Trimming took 6 bases from V and 3 from J; bases not matched to a gene: 5. The germline V gene has CDR1 SNHLY and CDR2 FYNNEI. The CDR3 has 14 amino acids. The CDR3, as DNA: TGTGCCAGCAGGCTTGACAGGGGGGACACTGAAGCTTTCTTT. It specifies CASRLDRGDTEAFF.

As for this clonotype: A much larger clone lies one base from this, so it may be a read error. Likely a read error: the CDR3 ends without its conserved phenylalanine or tryptophan. The chain recombines TRBV12-3 or TRBV12-4 with TRBJ2-3; 9 nucleotides align to TRBD2. The V gene end was trimmed by 2 bases and the J gene end by 0 bases; junction bases not matched to a gene: 0. This CDR3 is built from 15 residues. The CDR3 protein is CASSLTSGSTDTQYY. The CDR3 DNA is TGTGCCAGCAGTTTAACTAGCGGGAGCACAGATACGCAGTATTAT.

The genes are TRBV5-1 and TRBJ1-1; tentative D call: TRBD1 (5 bases). CDR3 length equals 14 residues. Per germline, CDR1 SGHRS and CDR2 YFSETQ. Trimming shortened V by 5 bases and J by 0 bases, and 11 bases separated the two germline ends. The CDR3 region has the DNA TGCGCCAGCAGTCCGGGGGGGTTGAACACTGAAGCTTTCTTT. Translated: CASSPGGLNTEAFF.

This clonotype was seen a handful of times. V and J are TRBV28 and TRBJ1-1; D gene unclear. CDR3 length: 13 amino acids. V was pared by 6 bases and J by 2 bases, with 10 bases between. Germline V gene sequence: CDR1 MDHEN, CDR2 SYDVKM. In DNA, the CDR3 is TGTGCCAGCAGGACGACCCTTAACACTGAAGCTTTCTTT. It translates to CASRTTLNTEAFF.

This clonotype came up a few times. The chain is built from TRBV20-1 and TRBJ2-7; 7 positions match TRBD2. Germline V lookup: CDR1 DFQATT, CDR2 SNEGSKA (reference sequence). The CDR3 spans 14 residues. Trimming cost V 3 bases and J 4 bases; bases outside gene matches: 9. In DNA, the CDR3 is TGCAGTGCTAGCGGGAGGCCTTTCGGGTACGAGCAGTACTTC. Its protein is CSASGRPFGYEQYF.